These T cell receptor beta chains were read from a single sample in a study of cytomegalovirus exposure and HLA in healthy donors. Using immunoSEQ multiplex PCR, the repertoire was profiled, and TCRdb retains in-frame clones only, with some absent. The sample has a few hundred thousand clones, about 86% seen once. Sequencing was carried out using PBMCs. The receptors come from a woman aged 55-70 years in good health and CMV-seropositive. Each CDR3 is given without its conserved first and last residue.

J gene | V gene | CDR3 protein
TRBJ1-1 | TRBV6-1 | ASSARQNTEAF
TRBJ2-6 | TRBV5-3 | ARSFAKWTSVSGANVLT
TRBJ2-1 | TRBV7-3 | ASSLIGGYSYNEQF
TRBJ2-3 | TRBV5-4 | ASSGLAGGSTDTQY
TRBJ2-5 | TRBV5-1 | ASSFLKEGGRASETQY
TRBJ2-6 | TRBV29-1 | SANLGGANVLT
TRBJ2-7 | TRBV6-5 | ASSYRGTDPYEQY
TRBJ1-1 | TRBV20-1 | SASDRPEAF
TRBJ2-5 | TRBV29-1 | SAGGETQY
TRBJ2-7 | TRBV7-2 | ASSLVGRAYEQY
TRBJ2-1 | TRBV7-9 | ASSSSGINNEQF
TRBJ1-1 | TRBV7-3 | ASSFLLNTEAF
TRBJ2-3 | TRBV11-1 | ASSFPTDTQY
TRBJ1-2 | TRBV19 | ASSTRTGPRSYGYT
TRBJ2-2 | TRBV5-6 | ASSFGQGSSGRELF
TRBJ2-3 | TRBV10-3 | AITAGTSGSAQY
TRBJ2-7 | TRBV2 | ASSERQTRGEQY
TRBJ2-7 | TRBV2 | ASIQNGGPQY
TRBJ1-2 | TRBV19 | ASYDRRSYGYT
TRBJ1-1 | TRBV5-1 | ASSLLAGQTEAF
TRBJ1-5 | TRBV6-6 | VSASGVGNQPQH
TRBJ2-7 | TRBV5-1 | ASSQTGLNEQY
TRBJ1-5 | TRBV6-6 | ASSFNAGISYQPQH
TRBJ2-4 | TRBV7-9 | ASSSPLAPGENIQY
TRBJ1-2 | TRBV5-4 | ASSAEGGIYGYT
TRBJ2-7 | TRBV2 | ASSARVGQY
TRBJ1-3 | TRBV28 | GPPGGNTIY
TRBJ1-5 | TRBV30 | AWRDSRRDQPQH
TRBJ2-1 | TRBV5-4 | ASSWGPNSYNEQF
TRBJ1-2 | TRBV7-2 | ASSAGQGALYGYT
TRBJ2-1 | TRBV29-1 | SVGPPGLAGPHTYNEQF
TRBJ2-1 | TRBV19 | ASSAFLAGGSFRNEQF
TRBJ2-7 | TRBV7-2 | ASSLSGSPYEQY
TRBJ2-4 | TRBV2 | ASKAGGGNIQY
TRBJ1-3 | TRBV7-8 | ASSPPGTIFGNTIY
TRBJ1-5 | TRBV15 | ATSSPKGDSVLSNQPQH
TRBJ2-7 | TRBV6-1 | ASQGVTYEQY
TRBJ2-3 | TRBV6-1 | ASGLTGGYTDTQY
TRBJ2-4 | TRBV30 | AWSSRVQTKNIQY
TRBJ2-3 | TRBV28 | ASSPLRGLAVYIDTQY